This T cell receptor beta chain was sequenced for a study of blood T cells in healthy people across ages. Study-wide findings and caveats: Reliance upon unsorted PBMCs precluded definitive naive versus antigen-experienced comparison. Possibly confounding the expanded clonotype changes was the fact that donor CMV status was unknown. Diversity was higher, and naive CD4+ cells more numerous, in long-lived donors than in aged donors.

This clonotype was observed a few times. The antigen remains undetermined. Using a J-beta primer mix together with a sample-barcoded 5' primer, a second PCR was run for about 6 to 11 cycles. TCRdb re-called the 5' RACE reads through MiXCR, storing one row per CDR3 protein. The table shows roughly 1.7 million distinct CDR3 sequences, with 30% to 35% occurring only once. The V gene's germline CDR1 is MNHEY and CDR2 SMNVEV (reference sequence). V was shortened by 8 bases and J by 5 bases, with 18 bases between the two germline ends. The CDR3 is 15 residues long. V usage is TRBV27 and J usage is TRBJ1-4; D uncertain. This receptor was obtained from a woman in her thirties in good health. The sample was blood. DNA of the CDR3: TGTGCCAGCGGTGACACTAATCATTGGAATGAAAAACTGTTTTTT. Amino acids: CASGDTNHWNEKLFF. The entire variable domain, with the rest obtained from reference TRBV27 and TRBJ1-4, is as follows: EAQVTQNPRYLITVTGKKLTVTCSQNMNHEYMSWYRQDPGLGLRQIYYSMNVEVTDKGDVPEGYKVSRKEKRNFPLILESPSPNQTSLYFCASGDTNHWNEKLFFGSGTQLSVL.